This T cell receptor (beta chain) comes out of a study of T cells after posttransplantation cyclophosphamide. Broader study findings: Recipient CMV seropositivity and CMV reactivation strongly tracked TRB clonality. Skin or GI-infiltrating T cells shared few TRB sequences with blood.

Controls had myeloablative marrow grafts with methotrexate and calcineurin inhibitor, sampled at 1 year. Generated by immunoSEQ multiplex PCR, the TCRdb table keeps only in-frame clones and is missing some. The data hold some 16,000 clones, with 75% to 90% observed a single time. The CDR3 is made up of 13 amino acids. V gave up 6 bases and J gave up 1 base, with 7 bases separating them. The germline V gene has CDR1 SGHRS and CDR2 YFSETQ. A word on this clone: The antigen is not known.

This specimen consisted of PBMCs, obtained after allogeneic stem cell transplant with calcineurin inhibitor and methotrexate. V is TRBV5-1 and J is TRBJ2-2; D call uncertain. The TCR sequence derives from a female patient between 18 and 30 years old who received an allogeneic stem cell transplant from an unrelated donor, was CMV-positive, and had acute and chronic GVHD. The graft donor may account for some of the T cells. For the CDR3, the DNA is TGCGCCAGCACTATTCTGAACACCGGGGAGCTGTTTTTT. Its translation is CASTILNTGELFF.